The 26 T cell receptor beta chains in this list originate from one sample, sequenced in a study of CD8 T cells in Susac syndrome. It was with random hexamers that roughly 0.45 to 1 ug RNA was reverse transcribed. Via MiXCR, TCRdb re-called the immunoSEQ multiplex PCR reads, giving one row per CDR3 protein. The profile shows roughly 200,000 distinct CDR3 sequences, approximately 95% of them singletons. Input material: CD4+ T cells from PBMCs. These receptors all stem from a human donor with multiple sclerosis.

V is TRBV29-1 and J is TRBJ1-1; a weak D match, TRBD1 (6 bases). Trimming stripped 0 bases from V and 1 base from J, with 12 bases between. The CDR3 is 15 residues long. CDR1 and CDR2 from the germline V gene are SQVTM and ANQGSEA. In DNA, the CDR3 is TGCAGCGTTGAAGATCGGGGCAGGGGGAACACTGAAGCTTTCTTT. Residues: CSVEDRGRGNTEAFF.

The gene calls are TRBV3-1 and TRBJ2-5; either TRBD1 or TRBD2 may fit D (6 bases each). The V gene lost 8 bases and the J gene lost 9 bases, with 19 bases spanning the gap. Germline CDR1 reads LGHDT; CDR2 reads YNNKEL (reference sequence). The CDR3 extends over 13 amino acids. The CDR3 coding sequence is TGTGCCAGCGAGACCGGGACATCGGGGGCCCAGTACTTC. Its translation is CASETGTSGAQYF.

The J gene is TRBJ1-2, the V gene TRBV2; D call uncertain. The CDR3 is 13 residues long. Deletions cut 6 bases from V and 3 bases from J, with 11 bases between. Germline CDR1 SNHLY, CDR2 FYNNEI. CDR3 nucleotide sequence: TGTGCCAGCAGCCGCCCGGGCGACTATGGCTACACCTTC. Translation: CASSRPGDYGYTF. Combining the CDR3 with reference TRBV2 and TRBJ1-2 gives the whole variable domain EPEVTQTPSHQVTQMGQEVILRCVPISNHLYFYWYRQILGQKVEFLVSFYNNEISEKSEIFDDQFSVERPDGSNFTLKIRSTKLEDSAMYFCASSRPGDYGYTFGSGTRLTVV.

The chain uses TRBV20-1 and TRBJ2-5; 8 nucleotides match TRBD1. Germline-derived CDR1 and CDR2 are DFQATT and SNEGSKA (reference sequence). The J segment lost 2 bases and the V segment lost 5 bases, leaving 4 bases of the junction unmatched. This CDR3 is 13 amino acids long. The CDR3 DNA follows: TGCAGTGCTGGAGGGACAGGTCAAGAGACCCAGTACTTC. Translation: CSAGGTGQETQYF.

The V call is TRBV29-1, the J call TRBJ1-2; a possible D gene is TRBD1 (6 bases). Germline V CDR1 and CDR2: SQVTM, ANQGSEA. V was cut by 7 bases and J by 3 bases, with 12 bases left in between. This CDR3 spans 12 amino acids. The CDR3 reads CSAEQGDYGYTF. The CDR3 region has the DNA TGCAGCGCCGAACAGGGAGACTATGGCTACACCTTC.

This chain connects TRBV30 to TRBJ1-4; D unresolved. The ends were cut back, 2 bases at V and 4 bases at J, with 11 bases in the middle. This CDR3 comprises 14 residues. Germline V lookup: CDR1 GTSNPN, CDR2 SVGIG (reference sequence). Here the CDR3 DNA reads TGTGCCTGGAGTCCCGGTCAGCTTAATGAAAAACTGTTTTTT. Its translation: CAWSPGQLNEKLFF.

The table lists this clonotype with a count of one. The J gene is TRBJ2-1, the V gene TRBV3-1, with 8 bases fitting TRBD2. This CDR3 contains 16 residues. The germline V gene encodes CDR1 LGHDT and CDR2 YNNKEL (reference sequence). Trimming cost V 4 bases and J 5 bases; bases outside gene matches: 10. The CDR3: CASSRLPAGGDNEQFF. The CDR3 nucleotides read TGTGCCAGCAGCCGCCTCCCCGCGGGGGGAGACAATGAGCAGTTCTTC.

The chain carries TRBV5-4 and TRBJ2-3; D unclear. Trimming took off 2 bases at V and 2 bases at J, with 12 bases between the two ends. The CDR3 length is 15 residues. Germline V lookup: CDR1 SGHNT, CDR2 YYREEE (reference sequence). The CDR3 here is CASSLSKITTDTQYF. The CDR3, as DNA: TGTGCCAGCAGCTTATCGAAAATTACCACAGATACGCAGTATTTT.

CDR3 nucleotide sequence: TGTGCCAGCAGTAACGGCCCACTCTATGGCTACACCTTC. Translating it yields CASSNGPLYGYTF. The chain uses TRBV12-3 or TRBV12-4 and TRBJ1-2; no reliable D call. V was trimmed by 5 bases and J by 4 bases, leaving 11 bases between them. The CDR3 spans 13 residues.

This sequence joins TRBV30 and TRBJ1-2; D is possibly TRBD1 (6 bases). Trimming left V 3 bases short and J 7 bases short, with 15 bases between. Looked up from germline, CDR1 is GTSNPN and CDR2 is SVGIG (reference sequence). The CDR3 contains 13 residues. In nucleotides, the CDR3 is TGTGCCTGGAGCGCCCGGGGGCTCGGTGGCTACACCTTC. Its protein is CAWSARGLGGYTF.

The CDR3 here is CASSESDAGPGAFF. Written as DNA, the CDR3 is TGTGCCAGCAGCGAATCGGACGCAGGGCCTGGAGCTTTCTTT. The chain joins TRBV3-1 to TRBJ1-1, with D possibly being TRBD1 (5 bases). The CDR3 covers 14 residues. The V gene lost 5 bases and the J gene lost 10 bases, with 20 bases spanning the gap. The germline CDR1 and CDR2 sequences are LGHDT and YNNKEL (reference sequence).

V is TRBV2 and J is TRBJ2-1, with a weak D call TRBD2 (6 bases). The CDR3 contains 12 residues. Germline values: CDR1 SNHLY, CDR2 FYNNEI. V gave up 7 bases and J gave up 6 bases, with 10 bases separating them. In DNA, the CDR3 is TGTGCCAGCAATACGGGGGTCAATGAGCAGTTCTTC. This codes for CASNTGVNEQFF.

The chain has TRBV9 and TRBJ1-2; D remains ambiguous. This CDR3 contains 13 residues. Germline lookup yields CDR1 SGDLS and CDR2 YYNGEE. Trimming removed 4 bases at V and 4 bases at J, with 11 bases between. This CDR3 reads CASSPAPSYGYTF. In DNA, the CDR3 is TGTGCCAGCAGCCCGGCCCCGTCCTATGGCTACACCTTC.

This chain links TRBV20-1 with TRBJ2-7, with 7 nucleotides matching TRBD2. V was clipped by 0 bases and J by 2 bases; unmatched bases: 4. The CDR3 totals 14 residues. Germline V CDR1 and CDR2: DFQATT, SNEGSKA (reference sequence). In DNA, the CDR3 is TGCAGTGCTAGAGATAGGAGCGGGGCCTACGAGCAGTACTTC. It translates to CSARDRSGAYEQYF.

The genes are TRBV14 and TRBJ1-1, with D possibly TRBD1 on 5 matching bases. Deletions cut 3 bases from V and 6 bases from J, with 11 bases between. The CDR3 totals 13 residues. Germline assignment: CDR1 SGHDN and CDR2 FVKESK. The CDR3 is CASSQLQGSEAFF. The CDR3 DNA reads TGTGCCAGCAGCCAGCTTCAGGGTTCTGAAGCTTTCTTT.

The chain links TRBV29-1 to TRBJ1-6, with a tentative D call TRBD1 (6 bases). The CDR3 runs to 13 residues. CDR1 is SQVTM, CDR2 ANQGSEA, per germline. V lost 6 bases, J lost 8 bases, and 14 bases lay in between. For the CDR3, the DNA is TGCAGCGTCTCCCTCGGGGGCGATTCACCCCTCCACTTT. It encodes CSVSLGGDSPLHF.

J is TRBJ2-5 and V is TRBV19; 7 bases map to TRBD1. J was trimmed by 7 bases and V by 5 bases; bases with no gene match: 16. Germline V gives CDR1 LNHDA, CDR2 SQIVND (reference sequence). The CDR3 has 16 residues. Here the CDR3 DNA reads TGTGCCAGTAGTGCTTCCGGGACAGTCCCCGCTAGGACCCAGTACTTC. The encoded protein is CASSASGTVPARTQYF.

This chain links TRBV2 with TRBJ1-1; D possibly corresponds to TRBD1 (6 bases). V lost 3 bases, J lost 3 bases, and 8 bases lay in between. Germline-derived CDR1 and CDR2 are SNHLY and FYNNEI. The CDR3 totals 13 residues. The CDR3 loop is CASSEDRDTEAFF. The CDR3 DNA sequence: TGTGCCAGCAGTGAGGACAGAGACACTGAAGCTTTCTTT.

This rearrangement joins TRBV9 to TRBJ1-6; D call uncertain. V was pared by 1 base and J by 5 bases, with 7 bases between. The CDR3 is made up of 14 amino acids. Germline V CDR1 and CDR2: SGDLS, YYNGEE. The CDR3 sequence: CASSVTWNNSPLHF. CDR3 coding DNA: TGTGCCAGCAGCGTAACCTGGAATAATTCACCCCTCCACTTT.

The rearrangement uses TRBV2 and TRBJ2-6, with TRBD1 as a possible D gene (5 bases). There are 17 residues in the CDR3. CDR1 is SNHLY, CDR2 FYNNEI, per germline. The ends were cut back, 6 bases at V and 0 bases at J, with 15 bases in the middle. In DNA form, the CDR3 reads TGTGCCAGCAGCCCTGACAGAGTAGGCTCTGGGGCCAACGTCCTGACTTTC. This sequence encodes CASSPDRVGSGANVLTF.

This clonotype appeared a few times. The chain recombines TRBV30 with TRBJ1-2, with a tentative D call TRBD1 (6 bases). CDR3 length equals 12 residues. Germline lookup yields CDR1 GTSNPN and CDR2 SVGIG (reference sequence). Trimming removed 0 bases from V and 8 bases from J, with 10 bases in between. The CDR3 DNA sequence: TGTGCCTGGAGTGTACACACAGGGGGCTACACCTTC. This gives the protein CAWSVHTGGYTF.

CDR3 in DNA: TGTGCCAGCAGCCAAGTACACCTCTCCTACAATGAGCAGTTCTTC. Its protein is CASSQVHLSYNEQFF. The V gene is TRBV3-1, the J gene TRBJ2-1; D gene unclear. This CDR3 has 15 residues. V was cut by 1 base and J by 0 bases, with 7 bases left in between. The germline V gene has CDR1 LGHDT and CDR2 YNNKEL (reference sequence).

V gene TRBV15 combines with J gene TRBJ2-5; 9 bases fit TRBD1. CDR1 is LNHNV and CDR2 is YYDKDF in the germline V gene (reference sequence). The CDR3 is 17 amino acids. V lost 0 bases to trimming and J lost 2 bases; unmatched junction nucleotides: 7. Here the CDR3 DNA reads TGTGCCACCAGCAGAGAATCGCCCGGGACAGGGCAAGAGACCCAGTACTTC. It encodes CATSRESPGTGQETQYF.

The CDR3 reads CARRSPGETQYF. CDR3 nucleotide sequence: TGTGCCAGGAGGAGTCCCGGGGAGACCCAGTACTTC. This chain uses TRBV2 with TRBJ2-5; no clear D. The V gene's germline CDR1 is SNHLY and CDR2 FYNNEI. Trimming left V 9 bases short and J 5 bases short, with 13 bases between. CDR3 length equals 12 residues.

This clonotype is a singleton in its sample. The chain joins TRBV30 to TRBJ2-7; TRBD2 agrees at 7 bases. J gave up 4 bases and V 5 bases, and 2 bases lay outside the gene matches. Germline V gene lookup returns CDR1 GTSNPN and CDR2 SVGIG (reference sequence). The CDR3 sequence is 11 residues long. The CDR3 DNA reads TGTGCCTGGGGGGGAGGGTACGAGCAGTACGTC. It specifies CAWGGGYEQYV.

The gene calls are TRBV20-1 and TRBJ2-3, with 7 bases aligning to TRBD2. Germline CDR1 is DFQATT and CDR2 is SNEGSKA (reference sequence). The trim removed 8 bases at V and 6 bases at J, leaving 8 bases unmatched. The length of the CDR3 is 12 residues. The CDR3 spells CSHRSGVDTQYF. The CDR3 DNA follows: TGCAGTCATAGGAGCGGGGTGGATACGCAGTATTTT.